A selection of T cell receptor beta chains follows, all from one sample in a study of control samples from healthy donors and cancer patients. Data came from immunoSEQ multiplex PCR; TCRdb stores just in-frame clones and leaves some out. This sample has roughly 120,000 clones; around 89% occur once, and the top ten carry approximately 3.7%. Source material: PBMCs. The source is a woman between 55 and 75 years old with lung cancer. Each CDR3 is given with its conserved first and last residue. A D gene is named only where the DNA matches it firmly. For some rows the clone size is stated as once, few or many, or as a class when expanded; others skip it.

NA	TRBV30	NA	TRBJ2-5	CAWSVSAETQYF	TGTGCCTGGAGTGTATCAGCGGAGACCCAGTACTTC
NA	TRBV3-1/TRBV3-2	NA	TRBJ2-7	CASSQRLYEQYF	TGTGCCAGCAGCCAAAGACTCTACGAGCAGTACTTC
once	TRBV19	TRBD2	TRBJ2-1	CASSIALGTSGNNEQFF	TGTGCCAGTAGTATAGCGCTGGGGACTAGCGGAAACAATGAGCAGTTCTTC
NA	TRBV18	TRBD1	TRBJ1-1	CASSPVLNGQGIESTEAFF	TGTGCCAGCTCACCTGTATTAAACGGACAGGGGATTGAAAGCACTGAAGCTTTCTTT
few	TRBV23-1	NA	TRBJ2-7	CASSQSAKTTHSKTPYEQYF	TGCGCCAGCAGTCAATCGGCAAAGACCACACACTCCAAGACCCCCTACGAGCAGTACTTC
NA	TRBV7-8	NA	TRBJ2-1	CASSSYVWVSDEQFF	TGTGCCAGCAGCTCCTATGTTTGGGTCAGCGATGAGCAGTTCTTC
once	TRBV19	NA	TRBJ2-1	CASNVLGAYNEQFF	TGTGCCAGTAATGTCCTCGGAGCATACAATGAGCAGTTCTTC
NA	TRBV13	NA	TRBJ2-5	CASSLASQETQYF	TGTGCCAGCAGCTTAGCCAGCCAAGAGACCCAGTACTTC
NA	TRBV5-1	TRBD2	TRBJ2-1	CASRGQPGLAMASEQFF	TGCGCCAGCAGAGGACAGCCGGGACTAGCCATGGCCAGTGAGCAGTTCTTC
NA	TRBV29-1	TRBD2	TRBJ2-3	CSTQGFSGTGEDTQYF	TGCAGCACACAAGGCTTTAGCGGGACGGGTGAAGATACGCAGTATTTT
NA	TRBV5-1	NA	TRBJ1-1	CASSPAGPAGQAFF	TGCGCCAGCAGCCCCGCGGGTCCTGCGGGGCAAGCTTTCTTT
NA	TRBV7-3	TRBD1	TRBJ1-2	CASSLNTGGPYGYTF	TGTGCCAGCAGTCTCAATACAGGGGGGCCCTATGGCTACACCTTC
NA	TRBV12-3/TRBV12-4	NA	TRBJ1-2	CASSFGANYGYTF	TGTGCCAGCAGTTTTGGGGCGAACTATGGCTACACCTTC
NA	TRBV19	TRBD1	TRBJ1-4	CATRDRGGATNEKLFF	TGTGCCACCAGAGACAGGGGGGGAGCAACTAATGAAAAACTGTTTTTT
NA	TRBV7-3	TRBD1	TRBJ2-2	CASSIGTVNTGELFF	TGTGCCAGCAGCATTGGGACAGTGAACACCGGGGAGCTGTTTTTT
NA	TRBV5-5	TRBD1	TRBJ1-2	CASSRGQLNYGYTF	TGTGCCAGCAGCAGGGGACAGCTTAACTATGGCTACACCTTC
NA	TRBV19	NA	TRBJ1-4	CASNNREKLFF	TGTGCCAGTAATAATAGAGAAAAACTGTTTTTT
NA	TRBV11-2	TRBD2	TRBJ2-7	CASSLAGGSYEQYF	TGTGCCAGCAGTTTAGCGGGGGGATCCTACGAGCAGTACTTC
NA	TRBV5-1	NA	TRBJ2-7	CASSLAGGQPSYEQYF	TGCGCCAGCAGCTTGGCCGGCGGACAGCCCTCCTACGAGCAGTACTTC
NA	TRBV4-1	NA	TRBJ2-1	CASSQDEGQTYNEQFF	TGCGCCAGCAGCCAAGATGAAGGACAAACGTACAATGAGCAGTTCTTC
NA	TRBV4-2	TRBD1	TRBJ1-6	CASSQDRSSYNSPLHF	TGTGCCAGCAGCCAGGACAGGAGCTCCTATAATTCACCCCTCCACTTT
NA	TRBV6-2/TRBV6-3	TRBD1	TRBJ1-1	CASSYLGQGSTEAFF	TGTGCCAGCAGTTACCTCGGACAGGGCAGCACTGAAGCTTTCTTT